A selection of T cell receptor beta chains follows, all from one sample in a study of blood T cell repertoires in COVID-19. TCRdb keeps only in-frame clones here, not all; method: immunoSEQ multiplex PCR. The sample has about 240,000 clones; approximately 78% are singletons. The sample taken for sequencing was peripheral blood. Receptor source: a woman aged 60-75 years with active or convalescent COVID-19. The CDR3 runs from the conserved cysteine through the conserved F or W. D genes are given only for firm matches. Not all rows give a size; the values are once, few, many and, for expanded clones, a class.

abundance	d_gene	len	v_gene	j_gene	CDR3aa	CDR3nt
-	-	19	TRBV27	TRBJ1-1	CASSLYWGWQREVNTEAFF	TGTGCCAGCAGTTTATATTGGGGGTGGCAGAGGGAGGTGAACACTGAAGCTTTCTTT
-	TRBD1	14	TRBV5-1	TRBJ2-5	CASSSGDSAETQYF	TGCGCCAGCAGCTCAGGGGACAGTGCCGAGACCCAGTACTTC
-	-	14	TRBV11-2	TRBJ1-3	CASSQQGSGNTIYF	TGTGCCAGCAGCCAACAGGGCTCTGGAAACACCATATATTTT
-	TRBD1	16	TRBV14	TRBJ2-3	CASSKRTGYSTDTQYF	TGTGCCAGCAGCAAACGGACAGGCTATAGCACAGATACGCAGTATTTT
-	-	15	TRBV7-6	TRBJ1-1	CASSLAQGGETEAFF	TGTGCCAGCAGCTTAGCGCAGGGAGGAGAGACTGAAGCTTTCTTT
-	-	15	TRBV18	TRBJ1-5	CASTDRSTSNQPQHF	TGTGCCAGTACTGACAGGAGTACTAGCAATCAGCCCCAGCATTTT
-	-	14	TRBV5-1	TRBJ1-1	CASSPRTVNTEAFF	TGCGCCAGCAGCCCCCGAACAGTAAACACTGAAGCTTTCTTT
-	-	14	TRBV21-1	TRBJ1-1	CASSLLRTVEEAFF	TGTGCCAGCAGCCTCTTAAGGACAGTCGAGGAAGCTTTCTTT
many	-	16	TRBV9	TRBJ2-7	CASSEGDRLNSYEQYF	TGTGCCAGCAGCGAGGGGGACCGTCTGAACTCCTACGAGCAGTACTTC
-	TRBD2	19	TRBV7-9	TRBJ2-2	CASSGTGTSGGLNTGELFF	TGTGCCAGCAGCGGGACCGGGACTAGCGGGGGCCTTAACACCGGGGAGCTGTTTTTT
-	-	15	TRBV3-1/TRBV3-2	TRBJ1-3	CASSPLQGSGNTIYF	TGTGCCAGCAGCCCACTACAGGGTTCTGGAAACACCATATATTTT
-	TRBD1	16	TRBV2	TRBJ1-4	CASSEGQGATNEKLFF	TGTGCCAGCAGTGAAGGACAGGGGGCAACTAATGAAAAACTGTTTTTT
-	-	15	TRBV7-6	TRBJ2-7	CASSPGQSMTYEQYF	TGTGCCAGCAGCCCCGGACAGTCGATGACCTACGAGCAGTACTTC
-	-	14	TRBV6-1	TRBJ2-3	CASSEGGNTDTQYF	TGTGCCAGCAGTGAAGGAGGGAACACAGATACGCAGTATTTT
-	-	14	TRBV5-4	TRBJ1-2	CASSLVGENYGYTF	TGTGCCAGCAGCTTGGTAGGGGAAAACTATGGCTACACCTTC
once	-	15	TRBV15	TRBJ1-3	CATSPRGGPGNTIYF	TGTGCCACCAGCCCCCGTGGAGGGCCTGGAAACACCATATATTTT
-	-	18	TRBV19	TRBJ1-5	CASSIAGVAEAGNQPQHF	TGTGCCAGTAGTATAGCGGGGGTTGCGGAGGCGGGCAATCAGCCCCAGCATTTT
-	-	17	TRBV5-1	TRBJ2-7	CASSFSDGGGGSYEQYF	TGCGCCAGCAGCTTTAGCGATGGGGGCGGGGGCTCCTACGAGCAGTACTTC
-	TRBD2	15	TRBV12-5	TRBJ2-1	CASGLLVAGAYEQFF	TGTGCTAGTGGTTTGCTGGTAGCGGGGGCGTATGAGCAGTTCTTC
-	TRBD2	19	TRBV4-3	TRBJ2-7	CASSQAITTSAGDSYEQYF	TGCGCCAGCAGCCAAGCTATTACGACCTCAGCGGGAGACTCCTACGAGCAGTACTTC
once	-	14	TRBV7-2	TRBJ2-7	CASSLNRVAYEQYF	TGTGCCAGCAGCTTAAACAGGGTGGCGTACGAGCAGTACTTC
-	TRBD1	16	TRBV5-1	TRBJ2-5	CASSSGGTGMAGAQYF	TGCGCCAGCAGCTCCGGGGGGACAGGGATGGCCGGGGCCCAGTACTTC
-	TRBD1	13	TRBV27	TRBJ1-2	CASRSDRDYGYTF	TGTGCCAGCAGATCGGACAGGGACTATGGCTACACCTTC
-	-	17	TRBV13	TRBJ2-6	CASSPFRGASGANVLTF	TGTGCCAGCAGCCCATTCCGGGGGGCTAGTGGGGCCAACGTCCTGACTTTC
-	TRBD1	16	TRBV3-1/TRBV3-2	TRBJ2-7	CASSQEGQGRSYEQYF	TGTGCCAGCAGCCAAGAAGGACAGGGGAGAAGCTACGAGCAGTACTTC
-	-	15	TRBV7-9	TRBJ2-7	CASSYNEEGIYEQYF	TGTGCCAGCAGCTATAATGAGGAGGGGATCTACGAGCAGTACTTC
-	TRBD1	14	TRBV30	TRBJ1-2	CAWTGARGSYGYTF	TGTGCCTGGACCGGGGCCAGGGGGAGCTATGGCTACACCTTC
-	TRBD1	17	TRBV19	TRBJ2-3	CASSSRQGGVVADTQYF	TGTGCCAGTAGTTCCAGACAGGGGGGGGTAGTGGCAGATACGCAGTATTTT
-	-	15	TRBV19	TRBJ1-5	CASSNQGYSNQPQHF	TGTGCCAGTAGTAACCAGGGTTATAGCAATCAGCCCCAGCATTTT
-	-	14	TRBV30	TRBJ2-1	CAWSLGGARKGQFF	TGTGCCTGGAGTTTAGGGGGAGCCAGGAAGGGCCAGTTCTTC
-	-	13	TRBV9	TRBJ1-2	CASSPGLGYGYTF	TGTGCCAGCAGCCCAGGACTGGGCTATGGCTACACCTTC
-	TRBD1	15	TRBV5-6	TRBJ1-2	CASSLVGTAFYGYTF	TGTGCCAGCAGCTTGGTCGGGACAGCTTTTTATGGCTACACCTTC
-	TRBD1	15	TRBV19	TRBJ2-7	CASSIAGTESYEQYF	TGTGCCAGTAGTATAGCCGGGACAGAGTCCTACGAGCAGTACTTC
-	-	16	TRBV13	TRBJ1-3	CASSPRGTGIGNTIYF	TGTGCCAGCAGCCCTCGGGGGACGGGTATTGGAAACACCATATATTTT
-	TRBD1	16	TRBV19	TRBJ1-5	CASSPQKQGNIQPQHF	TGTGCCAGTAGTCCACAAAAACAGGGGAATATTCAGCCCCAGCATTTT